Following are 25 T cell receptor beta chains from one sample sequenced in a study of shared clonotypes between healthy human individuals. Generated by immunoSEQ multiplex PCR, the TCRdb table keeps only in-frame clones and is missing some. The sample carries approximately 1.4 million clones, around 98% recorded once. Sequenced sample: naive CD4+ T cells sorted from blood. Subset: CD45RA+ positively selected. The receptors were gathered from a man aged 30 to 45 in good health.

The chain combines TRBV5-1 with TRBJ2-7; D is possibly TRBD1 or TRBD2 (6 bases each). The CDR3 is made up of 15 amino acids. CDR1 and CDR2 (germline): SGHRS, YFSETQ. V lost 0 bases and J 3 bases, leaving 13 bases between the germline ends. The CDR3 protein is CASSLGQVADYEQYF. The CDR3 DNA reads as TGCGCCAGCAGCTTGGGACAGGTAGCGGACTACGAGCAGTACTTC.

This chain links TRBV4-3 with TRBJ2-5, with D unresolved. Germline CDR1 reads LGHNA; CDR2 reads YSLEER. This CDR3 is built from 13 residues. V was clipped by 4 bases and J by 5 bases, with 11 bases between them. CDR3 sequence: CASSRFSAETQYF. The CDR3 DNA sequence: TGCGCCAGCAGCCGATTCAGCGCGGAGACCCAGTACTTC.

V and J are TRBV2 and TRBJ2-3; D unresolved. This CDR3 spans 15 amino acids. The germline gives CDR1 SNHLY, CDR2 FYNNEI. V lost 0 bases, J lost 7 bases, and 14 bases lay in between. The CDR3 DNA sequence: TGTGCCAGCAGTGAAGCGGTTACGAGCAGGAATACGCAGTATTTT. This codes for CASSEAVTSRNTQYF.

The J gene is TRBJ2-2, the V gene TRBV7-2; no definite D call. From germline, CDR1 is SGHTA and CDR2 FQGNSA. The CDR3 runs 14 residues. Trimming left V 1 base short and J 7 bases short, with 10 bases between. This CDR3 is CASSLDLHDGELFF. The CDR3, as DNA: TGTGCCAGCAGCTTAGACTTACACGACGGGGAGCTGTTTTTT.

The chain recombines TRBV5-4 with TRBJ2-7, with D possibly matching TRBD2 (5 bases). Germline V gene data show CDR1 as SGHNT and CDR2 as YYREEE (reference sequence). V lost 4 bases and J 6 bases, leaving 14 bases between the germline ends. This CDR3 spans 13 amino acids. CDR3 bases: TGTGCCAGCAGCCCGACCTCGGCGGGCGAGCAGTACTTC. It specifies CASSPTSAGEQYF.

The chain couples TRBV6-5 to TRBJ2-1; D call uncertain. Trimming took off 7 bases at V and 10 bases at J, with 11 bases between the two ends. Looked up from germline, CDR1 is MNHEY and CDR2 is SVGAGI. CDR3 length: 11 residues. Here the CDR3 reads CASTSKWEQFF. The CDR3, as DNA: TGTGCCAGCACCTCGAAGTGGGAGCAGTTCTTC.

The chain carries TRBV9 and TRBJ1-2, with TRBD1 as a possible D gene (5 bases). The V gene's germline CDR1 is SGDLS and CDR2 YYNGEE. V gave up 9 bases and J gave up 4 bases, with 22 bases separating them. The CDR3 has 15 amino acids. The CDR3 DNA reads TGTGCCACCGACACCCCCGGGCGGGGGGGCTATGGCTACACCTTC. Translation: CATDTPGRGGYGYTF.

The rearrangement joins TRBV7-8 to TRBJ2-1; D gene unclear. The CDR3 is 13 residues long. V lost 1 base and J lost 9, with 10 bases in between. The germline V gene has CDR1 SGHVS and CDR2 FQNEAQ. The CDR3 DNA reads as TGTGCCAGCAGCTTAGAAAGGCCTATTGAGCAGTTCTTC. Translation: CASSLERPIEQFF.

The V call is TRBV7-2, the J call TRBJ2-7; D is ambiguous. The germline CDR1 and CDR2 sequences are SGHTA and FQGNSA. This CDR3 region has 13 residues. Trimming pared 6 bases from V and 3 bases from J, leaving 12 bases between. The CDR3 region is CASRQNGVYEQYF. In nucleotides, the CDR3 is TGTGCCAGCAGGCAGAACGGAGTCTACGAGCAGTACTTC.

The CDR3: CASSYRLAGGQGFF. CDR3 nucleotides: TGCGCCAGCAGCTACAGACTAGCGGGAGGGCAGGGGTTCTTC. V usage is TRBV4-1 and J usage is TRBJ2-1, with TRBD2 matching 14 bases. The CDR3 loop spans 14 amino acids. Germline CDR1 MGHRA, CDR2 YSYEKL. V dropped 5 bases and J dropped 15; count of bases not matched to a gene: 9.

The chain uses TRBV29-1 and TRBJ2-3; D is possibly TRBD1 or TRBD2 (5 bases each). V lost 3 bases and J 1 base, leaving 23 bases between the germline ends. This CDR3 has 18 amino acids. Germline CDR1 SQVTM, CDR2 ANQGSEA. CDR3 loop: CSVDHTRGAFGGTDTQYF. CDR3 in DNA: TGCAGCGTTGATCATACAAGGGGAGCCTTTGGGGGCACAGATACGCAGTATTTT.

The chain recombines TRBV15 with TRBJ2-1, with D maybe TRBD2 (6 bases). Germline CDR1 is LNHNV and CDR2 is YYDKDF (reference sequence). CDR3 length: 15 residues. V dropped 1 base and J dropped 0 bases, with 7 bases sitting between them. DNA of the CDR3: TGTGCCACCAGCAGAGGCGGGGACTCCTACAATGAGCAGTTCTTC. It translates to CATSRGGDSYNEQFF.

On this clone: The identical CDR3 is also encoded by other nucleotide sequences in the sample. The genes are TRBV11-2 and TRBJ2-1; D not resolved. This CDR3 has 12 amino acids. Germline CDR1 is SGHAT and CDR2 is FQNNGV. V was cut by 2 bases and J by 4 bases, with 3 bases left in between. In DNA, the CDR3 is TGTGCCAGCAGCTTAAGATACAATGAGCAGTTCTTC. Protein: CASSLRYNEQFF.

The chain combines TRBV7-8 with TRBJ2-7, with 7 bases identical to TRBD2. V lost 0 bases, J lost 4 bases, and 6 bases stayed unmatched. Germline CDR1 is SGHVS and CDR2 is FQNEAQ. The CDR3 contains 15 residues. The CDR3 loop reads CASSLAGGLIYEQYF. CDR3 sequence (DNA): TGTGCCAGCAGCTTAGCGGGAGGGCTCATATACGAGCAGTACTTC.

The V call is TRBV2, the J call TRBJ2-1; D perhaps matches TRBD2 (6 bases). Germline CDR1 and CDR2: SNHLY and FYNNEI. This CDR3 spans 16 amino acids. The V and J ends lost 6 bases and 0 bases respectively, with 15 bases between them. CDR3 region: CASRPTAGSSYNEQFF. CDR3 nucleotide sequence: TGTGCCAGCAGACCGACAGCGGGCAGCTCCTACAATGAGCAGTTCTTC.

The chain is built from TRBV18 and TRBJ1-2, with TRBD1 matching 8 bases. Germline CDR1 is KGHSH and CDR2 is LQKENI. V shed 6 bases and J 5 bases; nucleotides not matched to a gene: 23. The CDR3 has 19 amino acids. The CDR3 DNA reads as TGTGCCAGCTCCTACGTACGGAAGACAGGGGACCTCACTGGATATGGCTACACCTTC. It encodes CASSYVRKTGDLTGYGYTF.

The chain links TRBV7-9 to TRBJ1-5; 8 positions match TRBD1. CDR3 length: 13 amino acids. Looked up from germline, CDR1 is SEHNR and CDR2 is FQNEAQ (reference sequence). V lost 5 bases and J lost 6; bases outside the gene matches: 3. CDR3 region: CASSRTGGQPQHF. DNA for the CDR3: TGTGCCAGCAGCCGAACAGGGGGTCAGCCCCAGCATTTT.

This chain joins TRBV7-8 and TRBJ1-1, with D uncertain. Germline V gene lookup returns CDR1 SGHVS and CDR2 FQNEAQ. The CDR3 has 15 amino acids. With 3 bases removed from V and 1 base from J, the gap between germline ends came to 12 bases. The CDR3: CASSLGSGPNTEAFF. CDR3 nucleotide sequence: TGTGCCAGCAGCTTGGGCAGTGGGCCGAACACTGAAGCTTTCTTT. Supplemented by reference TRBV7-8 and TRBJ1-1, the full variable domain reads GAGVSQSPRYKVAKRGQDVALRCDPISGHVSLFWYQQALGQGPEFLTYFQNEAQLDKSGLPSDRFFAERPEGSVSTLKIQRTQQEDSAVYLCASSLGSGPNTEAFFGQGTRLTVV.

The chain links TRBV5-1 to TRBJ2-7, with TRBD1 matching 9 bases. Per germline, CDR1 SGHRS and CDR2 YFSETQ. The CDR3 extends over 15 amino acids. With V trimmed by 0 bases and J by 5 bases, 6 bases remained unmatched. CDR3 sequence: CASSLGDRVVDEQYF. DNA of the CDR3: TGCGCCAGCAGCTTGGGGGACAGGGTTGTGGACGAGCAGTACTTC.

The chain uses TRBV28 and TRBJ1-5; 7 bases match TRBD1. Trimming at V came to 2 bases and at J to 9 bases, leaving 16 bases not matched to a gene. CDR3 length: 17 residues. Germline assignment: CDR1 MDHEN and CDR2 SYDVKM. This CDR3 reads CASSLPAGTAPGVPQHF. In nucleotides, the CDR3 is TGTGCCAGCAGTTTACCCGCCGGGACAGCCCCCGGGGTGCCCCAGCATTTT.

The genes are TRBV5-1 and TRBJ2-2; 8 positions match TRBD1. V dropped 3 bases and J dropped 6; count of bases not matched to a gene: 7. CDR1 is SGHRS and CDR2 is YFSETQ in the germline V gene. The CDR3 has 15 amino acids. This chain's CDR3 is CASSWTGRRAGELFF. CDR3 in DNA: TGCGCCAGCAGCTGGACAGGGAGGCGCGCCGGGGAGCTGTTTTTT.

In its sample, this clone was seen a few times. The same CDR3 is also encoded by other DNA sequences in this sample. The chain employs TRBV29-1 and TRBJ2-7; D is ambiguous. With 4 bases removed from V and 3 bases from J, the gap between germline ends came to 4 bases. The length of the CDR3 is 10 residues. CDR1 and CDR2 (germline): SQVTM, ANQGSEA. The CDR3 spells CSVGSYEQYF. The CDR3 bases are TGCAGCGTTGGGAGCTACGAGCAGTACTTC.

V and J are TRBV4-2 and TRBJ2-1, with D possibly TRBD2 on 5 matching bases. CDR1 and CDR2 (germline): LGHNA, YNFKEQ. The CDR3 totals 14 residues. V was pared by 5 bases and J by 2 bases, with 10 bases between. CDR3 DNA: TGTGCCAGCAGCGAGGGATCGACCTACAATGAGCAGTTCTTC. It translates to CASSEGSTYNEQFF.

CDR3 in DNA: TGTGCCAGTAGTATCCAATCTACCTACGAGCAGTACTTC. This gives the protein CASSIQSTYEQYF. The chain has TRBV19 and TRBJ2-7; no definite D call. The ends were cut back, 3 bases at V and 2 bases at J, with 8 bases in the middle. CDR3 length equals 13 residues. Looked up from germline, CDR1 is LNHDA and CDR2 is SQIVND (reference sequence).

The V gene is TRBV7-8, the J gene TRBJ2-3, with unresolved D. The CDR3 has 14 amino acids. Trimming cost V 8 bases and J 3 bases, with 15 bases left between them. Germline V lookup: CDR1 SGHVS, CDR2 FQNEAQ. CDR3 amino acids: CASRLVVMTDTQYF. The CDR3 DNA reads as TGTGCCAGCCGCCTTGTGGTCATGACAGATACGCAGTATTTT.